The 2 T cell receptor beta chains given below trace back to one sample, sequenced in a study of immune evolution from preneoplasia to lung adenocarcinoma. Using immunoSEQ multiplex PCR, the repertoire was profiled, and TCRdb retains in-frame clones only, with some absent. Among approximately 5,100 clones, 60% to 80% were seen once, and the ten largest hold about a fifth. The sequenced sample consisted of FFPE adjacent normal lung tissue. The receptors come from an older person with lung adenocarcinoma.

The chain joins TRBV11-2 to TRBJ2-3, with 8 bases lining up with TRBD1. CDR1 and CDR2 (germline): SGHAT, FQNNGV. The CDR3 has 15 amino acids. J lost 0 bases, V lost 7 bases, and 6 bases had no gene match. The CDR3, as DNA: TGTGCCAGCACCCATCGGACAGGGAGCACAGATACGCAGTATTTT. This gives the protein CASTHRTGSTDTQYF. Together with reference TRBV11-2 and TRBJ2-3, the CDR3 gives the full variable domain: EAGVAQSPRYKIIEKRQSVAFWCNPISGHATLYWYQQILGQGPKLLIQFQNNGVVDDSQLPKDRFSAERLKGVDSTLKIQPAKLEDSAVYLCASTHRTGSTDTQYFGPGTRLTVL.

The rearrangement links TRBV11-2 to TRBJ2-2; perhaps TRBD2 as D (7 bases). Between the trimmed V and J ends, which lost 2 bases and 3 bases, there was a span of 10 bases. Germline V gene sequence: CDR1 SGHAT, CDR2 FQNNGV. The CDR3 extends over 15 amino acids. CDR3 DNA sequence: TGTGCCAGCAGCTTATCGGGGGGCTACACCGGGGAGCTGTTTTTT. Amino acids: CASSLSGGYTGELFF.